This section outlines one T cell receptor (beta chain) sequence together with its context. Its target is unknown. CDR1 MNHNY and CDR2 SVGAGI come from the germline V gene (reference sequence). The CDR3 has 12 amino acids. V shed 2 bases and J shed 4 bases, with 6 bases lying between them. The data were obtained in a study of siplizumab effects on memory and regulatory T cells. Method: immunoSEQ multiplex PCR; TCRdb's copy keeps in-frame clones and lacks some. Among tens of thousands of clones listed, approximately 87% were seen once. Study-level findings and limits: Roughly 75-95% of dividing CD4+ or CD8+ clones were without an attributable naive or memory phenotype. A mean of about 62% of mappable alloreactive CD4+ clones were Treg-derived with siplizumab, compared with 26.9% in controls.

The chain has TRBV6-6 and TRBJ2-7; tentative D call: TRBD2 (5 bases). This TCR was sampled from a human donor in good health. The sequenced sample was memory CD4+ T cells sorted from blood. CDR3 DNA sequence: TGTGCCAGCAGTTACACGGGGTACGAGCAGTACTTC. This translates into CASSYTGYEQYF.